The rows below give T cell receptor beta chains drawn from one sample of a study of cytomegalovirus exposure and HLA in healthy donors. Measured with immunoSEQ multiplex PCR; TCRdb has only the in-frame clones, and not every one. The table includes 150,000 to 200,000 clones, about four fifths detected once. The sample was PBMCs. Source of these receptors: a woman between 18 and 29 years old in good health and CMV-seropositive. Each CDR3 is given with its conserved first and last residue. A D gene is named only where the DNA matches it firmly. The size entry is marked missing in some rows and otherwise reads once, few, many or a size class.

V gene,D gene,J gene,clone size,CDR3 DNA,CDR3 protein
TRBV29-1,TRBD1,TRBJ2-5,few,TGCAGCGTTGAGGCGACAGGGGCTTGGTTAGAGACCCAGTACTTC,CSVEATGAWLETQYF
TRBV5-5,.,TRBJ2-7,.,TGTGCCAGCAGCTTGGCTCTCGGCACCGGGTCCCTCTACGAGCAGTACTTC,CASSLALGTGSLYEQYF
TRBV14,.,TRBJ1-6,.,TGTGCCAGCAGCCGAGACAGGAATAATTCACCCCTCCACTTT,CASSRDRNNSPLHF
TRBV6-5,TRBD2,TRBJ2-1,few,TGTGCCAGCAGCCCCCCTCTAGCGGGGGTCAATGAGCAGTTCTTC,CASSPPLAGVNEQFF
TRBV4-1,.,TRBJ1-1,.,TGCGCCAGCAGCCAAGATCCCGTTTTGAACACTGAAGCTTTCTTT,CASSQDPVLNTEAFF
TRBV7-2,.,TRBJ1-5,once,TGTGCCAGCAGCATGGGCAGGGATCAGCCCCAGCATTTT,CASSMGRDQPQHF
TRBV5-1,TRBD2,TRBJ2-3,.,TGCGCCAGCAGCTTGGCCCTAGCGGGGGGGCCAGATACGCAGTATTTT,CASSLALAGGPDTQYF
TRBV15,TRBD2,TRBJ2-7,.,TGTGCCACCAGCTCTAGCGGGAATTCCTACGAGCAGTACTTC,CATSSSGNSYEQYF
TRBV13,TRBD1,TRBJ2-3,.,TGTGCCAGCAGCGATACAGGGGACAGCAGCACAGATACGCAGTATTTT,CASSDTGDSSTDTQYF
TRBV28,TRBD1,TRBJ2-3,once,TGTGCCAGCAGCCCGACCAGGGGACAGATCACAGATACGCAGTATTTT,CASSPTRGQITDTQYF
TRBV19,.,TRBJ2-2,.,TGTGCCAGTACCGAGAGGCGGGGATCGGGGGAGCTGTTTTTT,CASTERRGSGELFF
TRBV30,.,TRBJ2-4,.,TGTGCCTGGAGTGTTAGAATCGGGGTGGACATTCAGTACTTC,CAWSVRIGVDIQYF
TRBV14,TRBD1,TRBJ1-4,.,TGTGCCAGCAGCCATTCCGGACAGGCAAATGAAAAACTGTTTTTT,CASSHSGQANEKLFF
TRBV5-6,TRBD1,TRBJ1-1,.,TGTGCCAGCAGCTGGGCCCCCTGGGGACAGACGAACACTGAAGCTTTCTTT,CASSWAPWGQTNTEAFF
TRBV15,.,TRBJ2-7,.,TGTGCCACCAGCAGAGAGTCCGAGAGCTCCTACGAGCAGTACTTC,CATSRESESSYEQYF
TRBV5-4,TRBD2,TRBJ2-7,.,TGTGCCAGCAGCGCGCCGCGCGGGGGATCGGGCTACGAGCAGTACTTC,CASSAPRGGSGYEQYF
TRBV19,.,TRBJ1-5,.,TGTGCCAGTAGCCCGACCTCCAGGGATCAGCCCCAGCATTTT,CASSPTSRDQPQHF
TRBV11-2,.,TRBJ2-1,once,TGTGCCAGCAGCGCCCTGGGGCAGGGCAACGATGAGCAGTTCTTC,CASSALGQGNDEQFF
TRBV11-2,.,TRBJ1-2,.,TGTGCCAGCAGCTTAGGGGCAGGCAACTATGGCTACACCTTC,CASSLGAGNYGYTF
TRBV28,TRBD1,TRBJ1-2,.,TGTGCCAGCAGTAAGGGACAGCGCTATGGCTACACCTTC,CASSKGQRYGYTF
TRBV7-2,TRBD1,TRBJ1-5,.,TGTGCCAGCAGCTTAGTCCGGGACAGCGATCAGCCCCAGCATTTT,CASSLVRDSDQPQHF
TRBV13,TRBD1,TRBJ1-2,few,TGTGCCAGCAGCATTCTACAGGGGCTGAACTATGGCTACACCTTC,CASSILQGLNYGYTF
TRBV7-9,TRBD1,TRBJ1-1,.,TGTGCCAGCAGCCCAACAGGGGGCAACACTGAAGCTTTCTTT,CASSPTGGNTEAFF
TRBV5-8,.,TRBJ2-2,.,TGTGCCAGCAGCTTACGACAAATGGTTGTATACACCGGGGAGCTGTTTTTT,CASSLRQMVVYTGELFF
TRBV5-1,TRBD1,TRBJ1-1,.,TGCGCCAGCAACCCGGGACAGGAGAACACTGAAGCTTTCTTT,CASNPGQENTEAFF
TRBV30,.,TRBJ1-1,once,TGTGCCTGGAGTGTAATTGACGAGAGGGCTTTCTTT,CAWSVIDERAFF
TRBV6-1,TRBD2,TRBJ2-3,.,TGTGCCAGCAGTGGACTAGCGGGGGGGCCAGATACGCAGTATTTT,CASSGLAGGPDTQYF
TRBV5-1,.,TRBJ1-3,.,TGCGCCAGCAGCTTGGACCACAGTAACTCTGGAAACACCATATATTTT,CASSLDHSNSGNTIYF
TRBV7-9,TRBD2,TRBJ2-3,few,TGTGCCAGCAGCGGACCGGGACTAGCCACAGATACGCAGTATTTT,CASSGPGLATDTQYF
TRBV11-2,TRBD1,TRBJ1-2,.,TGTGCCAGCAGCTCAGGGGGATATGGCTACACCTTC,CASSSGGYGYTF
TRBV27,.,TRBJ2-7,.,TGTGCCAGCAGTAGGGGGACGACCCTTGAGTACTTC,CASSRGTTLEYF
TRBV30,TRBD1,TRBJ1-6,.,TGTGCCTTCACGGGACAGGGACGCTCACCCCTCCACTTT,CAFTGQGRSPLHF
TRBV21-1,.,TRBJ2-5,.,TGTGCCAGCAGCAAAGAACAGCGGAATGCAGAGACCCAGTACTTC,CASSKEQRNAETQYF
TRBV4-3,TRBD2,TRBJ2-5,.,TGCGCCAGCAGCCAAGATATGGGGCTAGCGGGGGGTCTCCAAGAGACCCAGTACTTC,CASSQDMGLAGGLQETQYF
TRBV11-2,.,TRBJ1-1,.,TGTGCCAGCAGCTCTGACAGGTGGGTCGCGGGCCCTGAAGCTTTCTTT,CASSSDRWVAGPEAFF
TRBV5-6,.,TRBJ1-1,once,TGTGCCAGCAGCTTAAAGGGAGAGAACACTGAAGCTTTCTTT,CASSLKGENTEAFF
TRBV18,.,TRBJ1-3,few,TGTGCCAGCTCACCAGGACTAGGAGACAGGTCAGCTGGAAACACCATATATTTT,CASSPGLGDRSAGNTIYF
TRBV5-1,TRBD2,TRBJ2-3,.,TGCGCCAGCAGCTTGGGCGGGAGCTTAAGCACAGATACGCAGTATTTT,CASSLGGSLSTDTQYF
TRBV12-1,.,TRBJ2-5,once,TGTGCCAGCAGCTTTGAGTCGGGACAGGGGCCGACCAACCAAGAGACCCAGTACTTC,CASSFESGQGPTNQETQYF
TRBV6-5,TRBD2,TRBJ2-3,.,TGTGCCAGCAGGGACCGGGGGGACTATACAGATACGCAGTATTTT,CASRDRGDYTDTQYF
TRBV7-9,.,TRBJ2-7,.,TGTGCCAGCAGCTTCTCCGAGTACGAGCAGTACTTC,CASSFSEYEQYF
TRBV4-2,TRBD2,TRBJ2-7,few,TGTGCCAGCAGCCAAGACCTCTGGACCCGTAGCGGGGGGGCTCACGAGCAGTACTTC,CASSQDLWTRSGGAHEQYF
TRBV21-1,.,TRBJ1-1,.,TGTGCCAGCAGCTCAACCTTGGACAGCTTGAACACTGAAGCTTTCTTT,CASSSTLDSLNTEAFF
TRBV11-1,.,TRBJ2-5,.,TGTGCCAGCAGCCAGGCTCCGGGGGGCCAGGAGACCCAGTACTTC,CASSQAPGGQETQYF
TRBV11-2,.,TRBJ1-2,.,TGTGCCAGCAGCACTACAGGTTATGGCTACACCTTC,CASSTTGYGYTF
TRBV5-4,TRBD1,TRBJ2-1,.,TGTGCCAGCAGAAATGCTCCGGGACAGGGGGCCGATGAGCAGTTCTTC,CASRNAPGQGADEQFF
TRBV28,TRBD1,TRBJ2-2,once,TGTGCCAGCAGCCGCACAGGGGAAGTCGCCGGGGAGCTGTTTTTT,CASSRTGEVAGELFF